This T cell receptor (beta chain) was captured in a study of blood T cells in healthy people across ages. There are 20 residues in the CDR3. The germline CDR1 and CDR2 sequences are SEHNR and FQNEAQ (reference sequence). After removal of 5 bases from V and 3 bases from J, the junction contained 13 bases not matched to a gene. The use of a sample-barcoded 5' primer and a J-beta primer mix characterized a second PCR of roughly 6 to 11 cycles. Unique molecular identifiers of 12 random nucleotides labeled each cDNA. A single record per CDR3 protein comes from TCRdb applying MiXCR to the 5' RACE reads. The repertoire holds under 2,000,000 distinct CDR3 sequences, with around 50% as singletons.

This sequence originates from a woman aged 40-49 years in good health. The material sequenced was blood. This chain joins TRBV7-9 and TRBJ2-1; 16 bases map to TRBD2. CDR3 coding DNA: TGTGCCAGCAGCCTAATCGCGGGACTAGCGGGGGGGCAGGGCTACAATGAGCAGTTCTTC. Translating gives CASSLIAGLAGGQGYNEQFF. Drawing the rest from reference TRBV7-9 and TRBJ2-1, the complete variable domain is DTGVSQNPRHKITKRGQNVTFRCDPISEHNRLYWYRQTLGQGPEFLTYFQNEAQLEKSRLLSDRFSAERPKGSFSTLEIQRTEQGDSAMYLCASSLIAGLAGGQGYNEQFFGPGTRLTVL.